One sample yielded the 8 T cell receptor beta chains listed below, sequenced in a study of T cells expressing NK-cell markers. From the 5' RACE reads, TCRdb lists one entry per CDR3 protein and no DNA. In total, the table holds approximately 420,000 distinct CDR3 sequences. Material for sequencing was blood T cells: a sorted CD56 or NKG2C T cell subset, CD4+ or CD8+ T cells, or bulk PBMC T cells (not recorded which). These TCRs come from a woman in her forties or fifties in good health.

Here the CDR3 reads CASSRMGLGSGNTIYF. J is TRBJ1-3 and V is TRBV12-3 or TRBV12-4. CDR3 length: 16 residues.

The V call is TRBV27, the J call TRBJ2-2. The CDR3 totals 13 residues. The V gene's germline CDR1 is MNHEY and CDR2 SMNVEV (reference sequence). CDR3 sequence: CASSFMNTGELFF.

The V call is TRBV9, the J call TRBJ2-1. Germline V gives CDR1 SGDLS, CDR2 YYNGEE. The CDR3 contains 17 residues. The CDR3 here is CASSVSLAAASYNEQFF.

V gene TRBV5-1 combines with J gene TRBJ2-7; TCRdb picks TRBD1, but there is no DNA to check that call. CDR1 and CDR2 (germline): SGHRS, YFSETQ. The length of the CDR3 is 13 residues. This chain's CDR3 is CASSSRGGDEQYF.

This chain connects TRBV21-1 to TRBJ2-5; the TCRdb call, TRBD2, lacks DNA for checking. TRBV21-1 corresponds to a pseudogene. This CDR3 is built from 19 residues. The CDR3 loop reads CASSPRGFSREGDQETQYF.

The V and J genes are TRBV4-1 and TRBJ1-2. Germline V CDR1 and CDR2: MGHRA, YSYEKL. CDR3 length: 14 amino acids. The CDR3 loop is CASSQDEERYGYTF.

J is TRBJ2-3 and V is TRBV7-6; checking the TCRdb D call of TRBD2 is not possible without DNA. Germline V CDR1 and CDR2: SGHVS, FNYEAQ. The CDR3 length is 13 residues. The CDR3: CASSLGLVDTQYF.

J is TRBJ2-1 and V is TRBV12-3 or TRBV12-4; TCRdb proposes TRBD2, but this gene call is untestable without DNA. This CDR3 region has 13 residues. CDR3 in amino acids: CASAPNSGLEQFF.